A selection of T cell receptor beta chains follows, all from one sample in a study of identical twins. TCRdb used MiXCR to reprocess the 5' RACE reads, holding one entry per CDR3 protein. The data show roughly 250,000 distinct CDR3 sequences, more than 13% seen once. The sample comprised memory (CD45RO+) T cells sorted from blood. All receptors derive from a woman aged 18-35 years in good health. Both conserved end residues are part of each CDR3. Each record gives: V gene, J gene, clone size, D gene, CDR3 DNA, CDR3 protein. The D gene is left open where the match is weak. The size field is filled for only some rows; it gives once, few, many or a size class.

V: TRBV19
J: TRBJ2-7
size: once
D: TRBD2
DNA: TGTGCCAGTAGTACTGCGGGGACTAGCTTCCCCTACGAGCAGTACTTC
CDR3: CASSTAGTSFPYEQYF

V: TRBV20-1
J: TRBJ2-5
size: NA
D: NA
DNA: TGCAGTGCAGAGGGGCGGGAGACCCAGTACTTC
CDR3: CSAEGRETQYF

V: TRBV29-1
J: TRBJ2-7
size: few
D: NA
DNA: TGCAGCGTTGAGGACAGTGCGGACGGGCAGTACTTC
CDR3: CSVEDSADGQYF

V: TRBV7-9
J: TRBJ2-1
size: NA
D: NA
DNA: TGTGCCAGCAGCATTCGGGCCGCTCACAATGAGCAGTTCTTC
CDR3: CASSIRAAHNEQFF

V: TRBV12-3/TRBV12-4
J: TRBJ1-1
size: NA
D: NA
DNA: TGTGCCAGCAGTTTAGCGGAGCCAGATGAAGCTTTCTTT
CDR3: CASSLAEPDEAFF

V: TRBV20-1
J: TRBJ2-1
size: NA
D: NA
DNA: TGCAGTGCTAGTAAGGGTTCGGGTTCCGGTGAGCAGTTCTTC
CDR3: CSASKGSGSGEQFF

V: TRBV20-1
J: TRBJ2-2
size: few
D: NA
DNA: TGCAGTGCTATGGGACGGGAGAACACCGGGGAGCTGTTTTTT
CDR3: CSAMGRENTGELFF

V: TRBV5-1
J: TRBJ2-5
size: many
D: TRBD2
DNA: TGCGCCAGCAGCTCGACTAGCGGAGGAGAGACCCAGTACTTC
CDR3: CASSSTSGGETQYF

V: TRBV12-3/TRBV12-4
J: TRBJ2-3
size: NA
D: NA
DNA: TGTGCCAGCACACGCGAGAGTACGCAGTATTTT
CDR3: CASTRESTQYF

V: TRBV5-1
J: TRBJ2-3
size: few
D: NA
DNA: TGCGCCAGCAGCTTGGCGGTCGGCACAGATACGCAGTATTTT
CDR3: CASSLAVGTDTQYF

V: TRBV7-2
J: TRBJ2-1
size: NA
D: TRBD2
DNA: TGTGCCAGCAGCTTGACTAGCGGGGGGACTGAGCAGTTCTTC
CDR3: CASSLTSGGTEQFF

V: TRBV12-3/TRBV12-4
J: TRBJ1-4
size: few
D: NA
DNA: TGTGCCAGCAGTGCAGTACCGGGGGGCCGAGGTGAAAAACTGTTTTTT
CDR3: CASSAVPGGRGEKLFF

V: TRBV20-1
J: TRBJ2-1
size: few
D: TRBD2
DNA: TGCAGTGCCGAGAGCACTAGCGGGAGGAATGAGCAGTTCTTC
CDR3: CSAESTSGRNEQFF

V: TRBV21-1
J: TRBJ1-3
size: NA
D: NA
DNA: TGTGCCAGCAGCAAAGCTTCTGGAAACACCATATATTTT
CDR3: CASSKASGNTIYF

V: TRBV7-9
J: TRBJ2-7
size: few
D: TRBD1
DNA: TGTGCCAGCAGCGTTGGACAGGGGTCCTACGAGCAGTACTTC
CDR3: CASSVGQGSYEQYF

V: TRBV20-1
J: TRBJ2-7
size: NA
D: TRBD1
DNA: TGCAGTGCCAGAACCGGGACAGGGTACGAGCAGTACTTC
CDR3: CSARTGTGYEQYF

V: TRBV18
J: TRBJ1-6
size: NA
D: NA
DNA: TGTGCCAGCTCACCTATGACCGGGCGAAATTCACCCCTCCACTTT
CDR3: CASSPMTGRNSPLHF

V: TRBV20-1
J: TRBJ2-7
size: NA
D: NA
DNA: TGCAGTGCCCTGGCGGCAGACTCCTACGAGCAGTACTTC
CDR3: CSALAADSYEQYF

V: TRBV7-2
J: TRBJ2-2
size: few
D: NA
DNA: TGTGCCAGCAGCTTATGGGGGGAGCTGTTTTTT
CDR3: CASSLWGELFF

V: TRBV5-1
J: TRBJ1-1
size: many
D: NA
DNA: TGCGCCAGCAGCTTTCTGAGGGCGACTGAAGCTTTCTTT
CDR3: CASSFLRATEAFF

V: TRBV18
J: TRBJ1-2
size: NA
D: TRBD1
DNA: TGTGCCAGCTCACCGCGGGGGACAGAAGTCTATGGCTACACCTTC
CDR3: CASSPRGTEVYGYTF

V: TRBV20-1
J: TRBJ2-5
size: NA
D: NA
DNA: TGCAGTGCTAGGGACGCCGGGACCAGCCGAGAGACCCAGTACTTC
CDR3: CSARDAGTSRETQYF

V: TRBV2
J: TRBJ2-5
size: few
D: NA
DNA: TGTGCCAGCAGTTACCAGGGGTACCAAGAGACCCAGTACTTC
CDR3: CASSYQGYQETQYF

V: TRBV6-5
J: TRBJ2-1
size: many
D: TRBD1
DNA: TGTGCCAGCAGTCACAGGTACGGACAGGGAGGCAATGAGCAGTTCTTC
CDR3: CASSHRYGQGGNEQFF

V: TRBV5-4
J: TRBJ2-5
size: many
D: TRBD2
DNA: TGTGCCAGCAGCCCCCGACTAGCGGGAGGTCGGGAGACCCAGTACTTC
CDR3: CASSPRLAGGRETQYF